This TCR beta chain was retrieved from a study of T cells after somatic rescue of genetic block. This CDR3 is 13 amino acids long. The V gene's germline CDR1 is SGHNT and CDR2 YYREEE (reference sequence). The ends were cut back, 2 bases at V and 0 bases at J, with 5 bases in the middle. Here immunoSEQ multiplex PCR was the method, and the copy in TCRdb shows in-frame clones only, minus some. Seen here are 100,000 to 120,000 clones, around 90% observed once, and the top ten hold approximately 1.5%. The sequencing sample was made of peripheral blood mononuclear cells (PBMCs). This chain links TRBV5-4 with TRBJ1-2; D call uncertain. This TCR came from a woman younger than 35. Here the CDR3 reads CASSFLANYGYTF. The CDR3 DNA reads TGTGCCAGCAGCTTTTTAGCTAACTATGGCTACACCTTC.